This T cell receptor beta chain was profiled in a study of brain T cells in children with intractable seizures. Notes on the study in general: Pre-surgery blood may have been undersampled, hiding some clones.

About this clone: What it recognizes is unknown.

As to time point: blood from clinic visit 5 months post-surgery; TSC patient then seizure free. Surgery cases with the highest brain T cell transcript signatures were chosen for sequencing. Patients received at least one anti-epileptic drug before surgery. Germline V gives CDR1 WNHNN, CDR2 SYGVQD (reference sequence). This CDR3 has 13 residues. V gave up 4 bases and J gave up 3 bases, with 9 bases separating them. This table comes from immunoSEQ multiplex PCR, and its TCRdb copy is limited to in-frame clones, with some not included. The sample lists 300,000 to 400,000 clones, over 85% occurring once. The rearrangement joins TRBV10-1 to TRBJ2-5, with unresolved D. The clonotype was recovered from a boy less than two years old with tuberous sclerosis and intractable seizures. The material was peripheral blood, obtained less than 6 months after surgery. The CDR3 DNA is TGCGCCAGCAGTGCATTTGGCGAAGAGACCCAGTACTTC. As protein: CASSAFGEETQYF.